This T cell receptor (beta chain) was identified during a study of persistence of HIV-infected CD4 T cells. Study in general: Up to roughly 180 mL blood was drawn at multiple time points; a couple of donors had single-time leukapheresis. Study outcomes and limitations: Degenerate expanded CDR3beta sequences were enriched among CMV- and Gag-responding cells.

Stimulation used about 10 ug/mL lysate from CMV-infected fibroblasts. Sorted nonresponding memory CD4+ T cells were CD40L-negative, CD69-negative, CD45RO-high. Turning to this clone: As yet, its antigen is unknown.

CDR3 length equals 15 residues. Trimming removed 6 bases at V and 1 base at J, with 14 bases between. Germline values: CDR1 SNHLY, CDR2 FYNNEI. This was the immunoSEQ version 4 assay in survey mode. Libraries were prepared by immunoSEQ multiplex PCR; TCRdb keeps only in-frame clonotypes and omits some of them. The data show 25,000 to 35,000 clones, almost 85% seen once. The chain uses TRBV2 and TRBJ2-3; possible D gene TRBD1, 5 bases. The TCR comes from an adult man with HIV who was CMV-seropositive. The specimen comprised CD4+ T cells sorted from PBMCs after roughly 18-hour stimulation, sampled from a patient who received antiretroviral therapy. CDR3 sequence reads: CASSPRQGGTDTQYF. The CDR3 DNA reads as TGTGCCAGCAGCCCCCGGCAGGGCGGCACAGATACGCAGTATTTT.